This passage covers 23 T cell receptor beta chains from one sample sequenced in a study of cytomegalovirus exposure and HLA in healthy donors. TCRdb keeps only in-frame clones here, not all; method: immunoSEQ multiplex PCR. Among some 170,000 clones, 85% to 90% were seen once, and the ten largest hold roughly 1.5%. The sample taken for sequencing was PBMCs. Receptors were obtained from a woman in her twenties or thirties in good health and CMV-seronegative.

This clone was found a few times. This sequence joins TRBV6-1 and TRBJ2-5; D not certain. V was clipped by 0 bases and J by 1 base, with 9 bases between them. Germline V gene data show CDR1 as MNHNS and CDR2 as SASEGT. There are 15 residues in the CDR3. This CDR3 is CASSEALSVQETQYF. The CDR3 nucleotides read TGTGCCAGCAGTGAAGCGCTGAGCGTCCAAGAGACCCAGTACTTC.

The CDR3 nucleotides are TGCGCCAGCAGCCATACCACCGGAGGGGGGGACGCTAAAGAGACCCAGTACTTC. Translated: CASSHTTGGGDAKETQYF. The genes are TRBV4-1 and TRBJ2-5; weak D call: TRBD2 (7 bases). CDR1 and CDR2 from the germline V gene are MGHRA and YSYEKL. V lost 3 bases to trimming and J lost 3 bases, with 23 bases between them. There are 18 residues in the CDR3.

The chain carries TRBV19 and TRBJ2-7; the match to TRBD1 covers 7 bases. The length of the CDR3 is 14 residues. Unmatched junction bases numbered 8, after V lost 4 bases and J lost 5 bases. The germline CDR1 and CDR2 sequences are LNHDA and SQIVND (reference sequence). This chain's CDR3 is CASSSETGSHEQYF. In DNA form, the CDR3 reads TGTGCCAGTAGTAGTGAGACAGGGTCCCACGAGCAGTACTTC.

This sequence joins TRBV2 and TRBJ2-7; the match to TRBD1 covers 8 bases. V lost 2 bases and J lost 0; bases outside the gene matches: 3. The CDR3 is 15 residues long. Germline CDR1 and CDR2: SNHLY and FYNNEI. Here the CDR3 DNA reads TGTGCCAGCAGTGAATTAGACAGGGGCTCCTACGAGCAGTACTTC. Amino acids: CASSELDRGSYEQYF. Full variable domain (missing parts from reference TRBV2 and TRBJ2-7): EPEVTQTPSHQVTQMGQEVILRCVPISNHLYFYWYRQILGQKVEFLVSFYNNEISEKSEIFDDQFSVERPDGSNFTLKIRSTKLEDSAMYFCASSELDRGSYEQYFGPGTRLTVT.

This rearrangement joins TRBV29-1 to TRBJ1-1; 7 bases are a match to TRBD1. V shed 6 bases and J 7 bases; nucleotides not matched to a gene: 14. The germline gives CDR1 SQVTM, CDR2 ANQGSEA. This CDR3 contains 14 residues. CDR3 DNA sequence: TGCAGCGTGCTCGGACAGGACCTTAAGGGTGAAGCTTTCTTT. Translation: CSVLGQDLKGEAFF. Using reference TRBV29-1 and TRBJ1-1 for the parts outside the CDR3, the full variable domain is SAVISQKPSRDICQRGTSLTIQCQVDSQVTMMFWYRQQPGQSLTLIATANQGSEATYESGFVIDKFPISRPNLTFSTLTVSNMSPEDSSIYLCSVLGQDLKGEAFFGQGTRLTVV.

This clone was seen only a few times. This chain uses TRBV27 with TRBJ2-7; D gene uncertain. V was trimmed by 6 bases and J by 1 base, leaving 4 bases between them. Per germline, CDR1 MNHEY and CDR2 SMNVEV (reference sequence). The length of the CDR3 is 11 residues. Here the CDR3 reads CASRTSYEQYF. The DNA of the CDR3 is TGTGCCAGCAGAACTTCCTACGAGCAGTACTTC.

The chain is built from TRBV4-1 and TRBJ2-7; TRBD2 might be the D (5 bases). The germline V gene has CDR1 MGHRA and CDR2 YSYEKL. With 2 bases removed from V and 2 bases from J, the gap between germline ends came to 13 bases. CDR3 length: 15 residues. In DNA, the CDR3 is TGCGCCAGCAGCCAAACCGGGCTAGCCACCTACGAGCAGTACTTC. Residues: CASSQTGLATYEQYF.

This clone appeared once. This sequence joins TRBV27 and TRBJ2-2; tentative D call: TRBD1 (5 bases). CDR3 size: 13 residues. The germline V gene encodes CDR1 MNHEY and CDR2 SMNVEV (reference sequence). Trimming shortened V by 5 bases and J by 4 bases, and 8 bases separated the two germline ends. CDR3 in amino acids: CASSDRTTGELFF. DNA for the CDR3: TGTGCCAGCAGTGACAGAACCACCGGGGAGCTGTTTTTT.

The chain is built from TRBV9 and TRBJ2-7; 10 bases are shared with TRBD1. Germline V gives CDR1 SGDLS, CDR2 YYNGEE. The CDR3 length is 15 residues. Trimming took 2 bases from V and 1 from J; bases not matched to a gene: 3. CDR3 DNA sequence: TGTGCCAGCAGCGTGGGGACAGGGGTTTCCTACGAGCAGTACTTC. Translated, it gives CASSVGTGVSYEQYF.

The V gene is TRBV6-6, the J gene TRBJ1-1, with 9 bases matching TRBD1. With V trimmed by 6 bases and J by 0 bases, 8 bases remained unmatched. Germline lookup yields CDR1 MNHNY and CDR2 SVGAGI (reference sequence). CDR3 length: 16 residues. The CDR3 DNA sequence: TGTGCCAGCAGGTGGACACAGGGGGCAATGAACACTGAAGCTTTCTTT. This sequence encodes CASRWTQGAMNTEAFF.

CDR3: CASSAGQGAGQPQHF. The CDR3, as DNA: TGTGCCAGCAGCGCGGGACAGGGGGCGGGACAGCCCCAGCATTTT. The chain recombines TRBV9 with TRBJ1-5, with 12 bases matching TRBD1. With V trimmed by 3 bases and J by 7 bases, 5 bases remained unmatched. The CDR3 has 15 amino acids. Germline V gives CDR1 SGDLS, CDR2 YYNGEE.

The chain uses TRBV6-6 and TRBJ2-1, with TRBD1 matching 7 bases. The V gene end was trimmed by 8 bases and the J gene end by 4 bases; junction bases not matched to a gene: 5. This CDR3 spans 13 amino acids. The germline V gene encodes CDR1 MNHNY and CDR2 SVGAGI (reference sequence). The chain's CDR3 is CASQGQYYNEQFF. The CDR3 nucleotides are TGTGCCAGCCAGGGACAGTATTACAATGAGCAGTTCTTC.

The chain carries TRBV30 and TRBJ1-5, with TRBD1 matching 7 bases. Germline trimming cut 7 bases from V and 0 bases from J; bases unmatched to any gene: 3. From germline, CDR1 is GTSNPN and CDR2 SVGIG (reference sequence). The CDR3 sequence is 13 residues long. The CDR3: CASGQDSNQPQHF. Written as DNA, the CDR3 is TGTGCCTCTGGACAGGATAGCAATCAGCCCCAGCATTTT.

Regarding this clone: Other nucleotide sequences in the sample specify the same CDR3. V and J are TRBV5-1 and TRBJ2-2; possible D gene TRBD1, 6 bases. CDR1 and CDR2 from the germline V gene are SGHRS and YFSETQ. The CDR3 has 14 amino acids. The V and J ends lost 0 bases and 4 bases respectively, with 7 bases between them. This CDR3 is CASSLVQGTGELFF. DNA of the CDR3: TGCGCCAGCAGCTTGGTACAGGGCACCGGGGAGCTGTTTTTT.

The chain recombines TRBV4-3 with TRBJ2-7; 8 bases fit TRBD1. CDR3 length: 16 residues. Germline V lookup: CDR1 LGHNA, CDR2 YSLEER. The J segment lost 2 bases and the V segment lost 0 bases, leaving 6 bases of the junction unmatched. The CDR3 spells CASSQEAQGATYEQYF. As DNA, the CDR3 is TGCGCCAGCAGCCAAGAAGCGCAGGGGGCTACCTACGAGCAGTACTTC.

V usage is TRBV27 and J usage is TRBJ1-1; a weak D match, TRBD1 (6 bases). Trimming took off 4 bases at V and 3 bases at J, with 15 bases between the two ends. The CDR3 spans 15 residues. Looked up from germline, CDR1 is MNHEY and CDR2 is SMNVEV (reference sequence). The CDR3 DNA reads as TGTGCCAGCAGTTCCCAACAGGGATGGTACACTGAAGCTTTCTTT. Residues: CASSSQQGWYTEAFF.

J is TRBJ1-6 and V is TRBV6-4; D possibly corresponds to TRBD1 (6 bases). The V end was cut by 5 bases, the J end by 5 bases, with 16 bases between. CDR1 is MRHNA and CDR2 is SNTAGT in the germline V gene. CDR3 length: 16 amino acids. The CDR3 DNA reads TGTGCCAGCAGTCGAAACTCGGACAGAAATAATTCACCCCTCCACTTT. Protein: CASSRNSDRNNSPLHF.

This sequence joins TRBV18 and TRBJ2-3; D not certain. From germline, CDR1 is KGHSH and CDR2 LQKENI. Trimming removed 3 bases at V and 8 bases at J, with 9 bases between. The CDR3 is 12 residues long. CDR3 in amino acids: CASSPEMATQYF. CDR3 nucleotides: TGTGCCAGCTCACCGGAGATGGCTACGCAGTATTTT.

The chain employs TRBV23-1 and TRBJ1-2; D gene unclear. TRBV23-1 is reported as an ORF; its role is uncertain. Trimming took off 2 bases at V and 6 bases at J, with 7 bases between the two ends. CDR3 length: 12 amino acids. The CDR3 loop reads CASSQGRDGYTF. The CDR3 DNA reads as TGCGCCAGCAGTCAAGGTCGGGATGGCTACACCTTC.

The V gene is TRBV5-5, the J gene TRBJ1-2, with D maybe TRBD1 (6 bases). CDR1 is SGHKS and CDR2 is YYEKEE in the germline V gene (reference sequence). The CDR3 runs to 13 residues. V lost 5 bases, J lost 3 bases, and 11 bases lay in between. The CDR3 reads CASRQGGDYGYTF. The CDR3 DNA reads TGTGCCAGCAGACAAGGGGGGGACTATGGCTACACCTTC.

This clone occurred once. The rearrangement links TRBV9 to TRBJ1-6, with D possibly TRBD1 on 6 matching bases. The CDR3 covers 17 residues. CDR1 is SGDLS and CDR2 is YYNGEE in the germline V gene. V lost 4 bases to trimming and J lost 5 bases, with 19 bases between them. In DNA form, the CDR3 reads TGTGCCAGCAGCCAAGCAGGGGTCCTTCGCGATAATTCACCCCTCCACTTT. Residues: CASSQAGVLRDNSPLHF.

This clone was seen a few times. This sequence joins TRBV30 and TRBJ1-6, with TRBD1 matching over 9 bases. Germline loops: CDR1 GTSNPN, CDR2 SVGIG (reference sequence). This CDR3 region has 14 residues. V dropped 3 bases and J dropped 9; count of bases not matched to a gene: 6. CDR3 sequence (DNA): TGTGCCTGGAGCCCCGGGACAGGGCTTTCACCCCTCCACTTT. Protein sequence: CAWSPGTGLSPLHF.

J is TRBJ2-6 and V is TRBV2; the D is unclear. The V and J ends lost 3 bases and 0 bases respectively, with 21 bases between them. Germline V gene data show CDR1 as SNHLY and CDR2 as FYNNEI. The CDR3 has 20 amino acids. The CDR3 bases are TGTGCCAGCAGTGACTCGTGGCGGCGATCACGAGTCTCTGGGGCCAACGTCCTGACTTTC. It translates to CASSDSWRRSRVSGANVLTF.